This entry features one T cell receptor (beta chain) sequence. This entry comes from a study of blood T cell repertoires in COVID-19. For the study at large: From the United States, Italy and Spain came samples of acute and convalescent COVID-19.

The age range of participants was about 18 to 89 years, with residence in about two dozen US areas. Researchers sorted participants into cohorts using their self-reported clinical history. As handled by the study authors: Amplification with reference gene primers provided the estimates of nucleated cell counts. Generated by immunoSEQ multiplex PCR, the TCRdb table keeps only in-frame clones and is missing some. The DNA was the basis for D and trimming; V, J and clone size are from that table. The repertoire consists of fewer than 350,000 clones, with around 86% occurring once and the leading ten covering about 4%. The length of the CDR3 is 15 residues. From germline, CDR1 is MGHDK and CDR2 SYGVNS. Unmatched junction bases numbered 9, after V lost 4 bases and J lost 7 bases.

The sample comprised PBMCs or T cells enriched from blood (not recorded which). The chain joins TRBV25-1 to TRBJ1-4, with 7 bases fitting TRBD1. This sequence was found in a woman between 35 and 50 years old with acute COVID-19. CDR3 region: CASSAMTGLGEKLFF. The CDR3 DNA is TGTGCCAGCAGTGCCATGACAGGGCTGGGTGAAAAACTGTTTTTT. The whole variable domain, remainder taken from reference TRBV25-1 and TRBJ1-4, is EADIYQTPRYLVIGTGKKITLECSQTMGHDKMYWYQQDPGMELHLIHYSYGVNSTEKGDLSSESTVSRIRTEHFPLTLESARPSHTSQYLCASSAMTGLGEKLFFGSGTQLSVL.